This T cell receptor (beta chain) was sequenced for a study of blood T cells in healthy people across ages. As concerns this clonotype: The CDR3 does not end in the conserved phenylalanine or tryptophan, so this is likely a read error.

Trimming left V 0 bases short and J 3 bases short, with 7 bases between. Germline lookup yields CDR1 SGHDT and CDR2 YYEEEE. The CDR3 covers 13 residues. Combining a sample-barcoded 5' primer with a J-beta primer mix, a second PCR ran for about 7 to 12 cycles. A single record per CDR3 protein comes from TCRdb applying MiXCR to the 5' RACE reads. Counted here are more than 900,000 distinct CDR3 sequences, 25% to 30% occurring once; the ten biggest clones make up about 10%. This same sample was also taken into another study, of T cells of mothers and their children.

The clonotype originates from a middle-aged woman in good health. Specimen: blood. This chain links TRBV5-6 with TRBJ2-7; D uncertain. The CDR3 sequence: CASSLGQNYEQYL. The CDR3 region has the DNA TGTGCCAGCAGCTTGGGGCAAAACTACGAGCAGTACTTA.